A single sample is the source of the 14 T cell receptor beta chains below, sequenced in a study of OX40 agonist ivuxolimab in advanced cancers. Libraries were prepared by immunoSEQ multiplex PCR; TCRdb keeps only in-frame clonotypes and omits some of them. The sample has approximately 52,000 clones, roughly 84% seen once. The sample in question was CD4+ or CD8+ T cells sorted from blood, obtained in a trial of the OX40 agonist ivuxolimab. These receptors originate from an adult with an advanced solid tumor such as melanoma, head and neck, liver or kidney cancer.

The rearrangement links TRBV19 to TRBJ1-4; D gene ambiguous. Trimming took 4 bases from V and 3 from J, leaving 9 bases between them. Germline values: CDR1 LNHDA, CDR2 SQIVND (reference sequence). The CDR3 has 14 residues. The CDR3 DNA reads TGTGCCAGTAGTAGCGGGAGTTCTAATGAAAAACTGTTTTTT. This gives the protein CASSSGSSNEKLFF.

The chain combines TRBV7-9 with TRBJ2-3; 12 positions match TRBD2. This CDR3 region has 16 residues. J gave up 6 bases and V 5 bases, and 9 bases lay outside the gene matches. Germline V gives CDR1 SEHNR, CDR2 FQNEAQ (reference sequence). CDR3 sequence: CASSPGTSGPRDTQYF. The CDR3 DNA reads TGTGCCAGCAGCCCAGGGACTAGCGGGCCCAGGGATACGCAGTATTTT.

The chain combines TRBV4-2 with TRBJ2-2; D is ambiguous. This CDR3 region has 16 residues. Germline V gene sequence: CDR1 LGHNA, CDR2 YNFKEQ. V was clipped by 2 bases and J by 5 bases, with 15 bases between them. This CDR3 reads CASSQFGSQNTGELFF. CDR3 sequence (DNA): TGTGCCAGCAGCCAATTCGGTTCCCAGAATACCGGGGAGCTGTTTTTT.

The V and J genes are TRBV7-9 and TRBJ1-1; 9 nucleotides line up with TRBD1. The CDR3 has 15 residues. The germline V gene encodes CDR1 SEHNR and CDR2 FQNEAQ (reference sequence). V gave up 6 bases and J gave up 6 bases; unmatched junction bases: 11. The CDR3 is CASSTGTGYLAEAFF. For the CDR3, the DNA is TGTGCCAGCAGTACCGGGACAGGGTATTTGGCTGAAGCTTTCTTT.

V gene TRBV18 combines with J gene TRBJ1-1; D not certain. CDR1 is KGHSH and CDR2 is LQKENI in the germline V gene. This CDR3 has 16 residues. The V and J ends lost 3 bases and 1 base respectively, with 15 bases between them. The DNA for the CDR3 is TGTGCCAGCTCACCTACCAACGGTATCCAGAACACTGAAGCTTTCTTT. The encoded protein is CASSPTNGIQNTEAFF.

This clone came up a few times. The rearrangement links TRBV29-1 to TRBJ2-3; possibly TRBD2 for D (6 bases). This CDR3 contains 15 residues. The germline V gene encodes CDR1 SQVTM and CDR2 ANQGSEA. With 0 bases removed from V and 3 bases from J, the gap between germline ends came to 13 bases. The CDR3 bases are TGCAGCGTTGAAGATCGGAGGAGGGGTACAGATACGCAGTATTTT. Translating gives CSVEDRRRGTDTQYF.

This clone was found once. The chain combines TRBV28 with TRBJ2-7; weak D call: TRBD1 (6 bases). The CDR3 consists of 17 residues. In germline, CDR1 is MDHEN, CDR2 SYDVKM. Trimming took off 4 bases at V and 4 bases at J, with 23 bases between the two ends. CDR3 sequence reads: CASSYYPIRTAQYEQYF. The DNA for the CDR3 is TGTGCCAGCAGTTACTACCCGATTCGGACAGCCCAGTACGAGCAGTACTTC.

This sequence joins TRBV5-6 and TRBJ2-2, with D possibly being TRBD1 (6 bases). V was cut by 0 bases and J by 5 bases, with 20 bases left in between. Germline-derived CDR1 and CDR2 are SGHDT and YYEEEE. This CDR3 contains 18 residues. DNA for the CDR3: TGTGCCAGCAGCTTGGATGTGGCGGCGCAGGGGCAGACCGGGGAGCTGTTTTTT. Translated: CASSLDVAAQGQTGELFF.

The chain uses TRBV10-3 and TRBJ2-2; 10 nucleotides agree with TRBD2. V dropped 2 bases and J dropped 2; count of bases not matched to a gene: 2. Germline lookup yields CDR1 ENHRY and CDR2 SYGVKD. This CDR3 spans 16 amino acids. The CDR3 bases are TGTGCCATCAGTGAGCGACTAGCGGGTAACACCGGGGAGCTGTTTTTT. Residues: CAISERLAGNTGELFF.

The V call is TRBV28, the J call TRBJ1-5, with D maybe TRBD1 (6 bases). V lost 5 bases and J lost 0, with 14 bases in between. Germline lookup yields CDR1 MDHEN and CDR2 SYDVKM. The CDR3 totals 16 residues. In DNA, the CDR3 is TGTGCCAGCAGTCCATCCAGGGGATCTAGCAATCAGCCCCAGCATTTT. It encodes CASSPSRGSSNQPQHF.

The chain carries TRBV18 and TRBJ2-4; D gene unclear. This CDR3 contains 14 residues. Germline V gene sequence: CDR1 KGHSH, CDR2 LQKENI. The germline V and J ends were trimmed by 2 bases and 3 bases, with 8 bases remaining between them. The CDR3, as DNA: TGTGCCAGCTCACCAGGCAGCCTCAAAAACATTCAGTACTTC. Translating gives CASSPGSLKNIQYF.

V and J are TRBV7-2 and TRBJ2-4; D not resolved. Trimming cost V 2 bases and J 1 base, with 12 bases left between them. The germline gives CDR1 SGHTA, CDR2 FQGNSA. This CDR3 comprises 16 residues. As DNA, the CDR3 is TGTGCCAGCAGCTTAATCAGCTCGCCGGCCAAAAACATTCAGTACTTC. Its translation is CASSLISSPAKNIQYF.

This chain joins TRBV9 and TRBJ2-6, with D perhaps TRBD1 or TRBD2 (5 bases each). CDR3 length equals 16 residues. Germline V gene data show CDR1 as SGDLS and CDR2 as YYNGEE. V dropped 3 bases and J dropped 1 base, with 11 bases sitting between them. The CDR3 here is CASSGTGLSGANVLTF. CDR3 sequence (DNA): TGTGCCAGCAGCGGAACGGGGCTTTCTGGGGCCAACGTCCTGACTTTC.

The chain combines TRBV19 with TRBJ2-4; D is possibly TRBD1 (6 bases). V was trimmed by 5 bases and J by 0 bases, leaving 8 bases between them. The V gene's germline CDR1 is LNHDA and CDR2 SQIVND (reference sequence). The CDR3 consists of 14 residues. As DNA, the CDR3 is TGTGCCAGTAGTGAACAGGGAGCCAAAAACATTCAGTACTTC. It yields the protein CASSEQGAKNIQYF.